Listed here are 27 T cell receptor beta chains from one sample, sequenced in a study of T cell repertoires in cytomegalovirus infection. TCRdb re-called the reads with MiXCR, one entry per CDR3 protein. The sample holds about 340,000 distinct CDR3 sequences, just under 30% seen once. Their cognate antigens are unknown. The specimen was cultured PBMCs, collected from culture after CMV antigen stimulation. The receptors originated from a human donor in good health (CMV status not recorded). Some clones in this sample may be carry-over from other donors' samples.

This chain links TRBV4-1 with TRBJ1-3; D is unresolved. This CDR3 comprises 15 residues. The V gene's germline CDR1 is MGHRA and CDR2 YSYEKL. Deletions cut 1 base from V and 0 bases from J, with 7 bases between. The CDR3 coding sequence is TGCGCCAGCAGCCAAGTGGGCCTCTCTGGAAACACCATATATTTT. Amino acid sequence: CASSQVGLSGNTIYF.

This chain links TRBV7-3 with TRBJ1-4; weak D call: TRBD1 (6 bases). The CDR3 loop spans 15 amino acids. Per germline, CDR1 SGHTA and CDR2 FQGTGA. V lost 0 bases and J lost 6, with 11 bases in between. The CDR3 region is CASSLTGGAHEKLFF. Here the CDR3 DNA reads TGTGCCAGCAGCTTAACCGGGGGCGCGCATGAAAAACTGTTTTTT. Full variable domain (rest looked up from reference TRBV7-3 and TRBJ1-4): GAGVSQTPSNKVTEKGKYVELRCDPISGHTALYWYRQSLGQGPEFLIYFQGTGAADDSGLPNDRFFAVRPEGSVSTLKIQRTERGDSAVYLCASSLTGGAHEKLFFGSGTQLSVL.

This chain joins TRBV20-1 and TRBJ2-1; 8 nucleotides align to TRBD2. The CDR3 is made up of 15 amino acids. Germline loops: CDR1 DFQATT, CDR2 SNEGSKA (reference sequence). Unmatched junction bases numbered 6, after V lost 4 bases and J lost 1 base. CDR3 sequence reads: CSATGGGFSYNEQFF. DNA of the CDR3: TGCAGTGCTACCGGGGGGGGATTTTCCTACAATGAGCAGTTCTTC.

This chain connects TRBV18 to TRBJ2-5; D tentatively reads TRBD1 or TRBD2 (5 bases each). The CDR3 loop spans 15 amino acids. Trimming cost V 6 bases and J 2 bases, with 16 bases left between them. From germline, CDR1 is KGHSH and CDR2 LQKENI. In DNA form, the CDR3 reads TGTGCCAGCTCCTTTGGGGGATCCATACAAGAGACCCAGTACTTC. Translating it yields CASSFGGSIQETQYF.

This clonotype was observed a few times. The CDR3 nucleotides are TGCGCCAGCGCGACAGGACAGGGAAGGAATTCACCCCTCCACTTT. This gives the protein CASATGQGRNSPLHF. The chain employs TRBV4-1 and TRBJ1-6; TRBD1 matches 8 bases. The germline gives CDR1 MGHRA, CDR2 YSYEKL. J lost 7 bases, V lost 8 bases, and 10 bases had no gene match. This CDR3 has 15 amino acids.

The chain links TRBV5-4 to TRBJ1-1; a weak D match, TRBD1 (5 bases). Per germline, CDR1 SGHNT and CDR2 YYREEE (reference sequence). The CDR3 runs to 15 residues. V lost 1 base and J lost 1, with 11 bases in between. The CDR3 sequence is CASSLTGDANTEAFF. The CDR3 nucleotides read TGTGCCAGCAGCTTGACTGGGGACGCGAACACTGAAGCTTTCTTT.

J is TRBJ2-2 and V is TRBV24-1; 8 bases are a match to TRBD1. The V gene's germline CDR1 is KGHDR and CDR2 SFDVKD. Losses at the gene ends were 3 bases for V and 13 bases for J; bases not matched to a gene: 6. The CDR3 runs 13 residues. The CDR3 loop is CATSDGGQGGLFF. CDR3 nucleotides: TGTGCCACCAGTGATGGAGGACAGGGTGGGCTGTTTTTT.

V is TRBV7-9 and J is TRBJ1-6, with 9 bases matching TRBD1. J gave up 5 bases and V 2 bases, and 1 base lay outside the gene matches. Germline V gene lookup returns CDR1 SEHNR and CDR2 FQNEAQ (reference sequence). CDR3 length: 15 residues. In nucleotides, the CDR3 is TGTGCCAGCAGCTTAAGGACAGGGGATAATTCACCCCTCCACTTT. Residues: CASSLRTGDNSPLHF.

The rearrangement links TRBV2 to TRBJ1-1; D perhaps matches TRBD1 (6 bases). V was pared by 6 bases and J by 0 bases, with 11 bases between. Per the germline V gene, CDR1 is SNHLY and CDR2 is FYNNEI. The CDR3 sequence is 14 residues long. The CDR3 reads CASRGQQMNTEAFF. The CDR3 bases are TGTGCCAGCAGGGGACAACAGATGAACACTGAAGCTTTCTTT.

J is TRBJ1-1 and V is TRBV3-1, with D tentatively TRBD1 (5 bases). This CDR3 is built from 14 residues. With 4 bases removed from V and 0 bases from J, the gap between germline ends came to 9 bases. Germline lookup yields CDR1 LGHDT and CDR2 YNNKEL (reference sequence). The CDR3 loop is CASSPTTVNTEAFF. For the CDR3, the DNA is TGTGCCAGCAGCCCTACGACAGTGAACACTGAAGCTTTCTTT. The full variable domain, rest sourced from reference TRBV3-1 and TRBJ1-1, is DTAVSQTPKYLVTQMGNDKSIKCEQNLGHDTMYWYKQDSKKFLKIMFSYNNKELIINETVPNRFSPKSPDKAHLNLHINSLELGDSAVYFCASSPTTVNTEAFFGQGTRLTVV.

The rearrangement uses TRBV18 and TRBJ2-7, with TRBD2 matching over 8 bases. J was trimmed by 7 bases and V by 3 bases; bases with no gene match: 5. The CDR3 length is 13 residues. From germline, CDR1 is KGHSH and CDR2 LQKENI. The CDR3 coding sequence is TGTGCCAGCTCACCCGGAGCTAGCGGGGAGCAGTACTTC. Residues: CASSPGASGEQYF.

The genes are TRBV25-1 and TRBJ2-4; 7 nucleotides line up with TRBD2. The V and J ends lost 2 bases and 7 bases, in that order; junction bases with no gene match: 5. From germline, CDR1 is MGHDK and CDR2 SYGVNS. The CDR3 totals 14 residues. In DNA, the CDR3 is TGTGCCAGCAGTGAACCCGGGACTACTAACATTCAGTACTTC. Translation: CASSEPGTTNIQYF.

Here the CDR3 DNA reads TGTGCCAGCAGCCCGGGGGTTAGGACTGAAGCTTTCTTT. This encodes CASSPGVRTEAFF. The chain employs TRBV7-9 and TRBJ1-1; a weak D match, TRBD1 (5 bases). CDR1 and CDR2 from the germline V gene are SEHNR and FQNEAQ (reference sequence). Trimming removed 5 bases from V and 5 bases from J, with 12 bases in between. The CDR3 runs to 13 residues. Together with reference TRBV7-9 and TRBJ1-1, the CDR3 gives the full variable domain: DTGVSQNPRHKITKRGQNVTFRCDPISEHNRLYWYRQTLGQGPEFLTYFQNEAQLEKSRLLSDRFSAERPKGSFSTLEIQRTEQGDSAMYLCASSPGVRTEAFFGQGTRLTVV.

In its sample, this clonotype was seen a few times. V usage is TRBV6-1 and J usage is TRBJ1-2; D possibly corresponds to TRBD1 (6 bases). Germline V gene sequence: CDR1 MNHNS, CDR2 SASEGT. Trimming shortened V by 10 bases and J by 0 bases, and 12 bases separated the two germline ends. The CDR3 is 13 amino acids. The CDR3 loop is CATRQVSNYGYTF. As DNA, the CDR3 is TGTGCCACCAGACAGGTCTCTAACTATGGCTACACCTTC.

This clonotype was counted between two and nine times. The chain uses TRBV5-1 and TRBJ2-2; D is perhaps TRBD1 or TRBD2 (5 bases each). Germline-derived CDR1 and CDR2 are SGHRS and YFSETQ. Trimming took 0 bases from V and 3 from J, leaving 27 bases between them. CDR3 length: 21 amino acids. The CDR3 loop reads CASSLDLGRNLRMRDTGELFF. The DNA for the CDR3 is TGCGCCAGCAGCTTGGACCTGGGACGGAACCTCCGTATGAGGGACACCGGGGAGCTGTTTTTT.

This clonotype came up a few times. This chain joins TRBV4-1 and TRBJ2-7; a weak D match, TRBD1 (6 bases). Germline assignment: CDR1 MGHRA and CDR2 YSYEKL. Trimming stripped 0 bases from V and 2 bases from J, with 11 bases between. The CDR3 sequence is 15 residues long. The CDR3 DNA follows: TGCGCCAGCAGCCAAGATGAGGGGGAGACCTACGAGCAGTACTTC. Its translation: CASSQDEGETYEQYF.

The chain combines TRBV2 with TRBJ2-7; D gene unclear. CDR1 and CDR2 (germline): SNHLY, FYNNEI. This CDR3 has 15 amino acids. V was shortened by 2 bases and J by 2 bases, with 13 bases between the two germline ends. The CDR3 loop reads CASSEHETPPYEQYF. Here the CDR3 DNA reads TGTGCCAGCAGTGAACACGAGACCCCACCCTACGAGCAGTACTTC.

In its sample, this clonotype was seen a few times. This chain connects TRBV15 to TRBJ1-4; possible D gene TRBD1, 6 bases. Germline CDR1 LNHNV, CDR2 YYDKDF (reference sequence). The CDR3 is 17 residues long. Trimming removed 0 bases at V and 5 bases at J, with 16 bases between. The CDR3 nucleotides are TGTGCCACCAGCAGAGATCATCGATACAGGGACAATGAAAAACTGTTTTTT. It specifies CATSRDHRYRDNEKLFF.

V is TRBV5-1 and J is TRBJ1-3; D gene uncertain. The V end lost 1 base, the J end lost 4 bases, and 15 bases lay between the germline ends. Germline V CDR1 and CDR2: SGHRS, YFSETQ. This CDR3 comprises 16 residues. In nucleotides, the CDR3 is TGCGCCAGCAGCTTGCCGTCCATAACCTCCGGAAACACCATATATTTT. This sequence encodes CASSLPSITSGNTIYF.

The gene calls are TRBV12-3 or TRBV12-4 and TRBJ2-1; TRBD1 aligns across 7 bases. The CDR3 has 15 amino acids. V shed 6 bases, J shed 2 bases, and the junction held 7 bases outside the gene matches. The CDR3 spells CASSPTGVAYNEQFF. For the CDR3, the DNA is TGTGCCAGCAGCCCCACAGGGGTCGCCTACAATGAGCAGTTCTTC.

This clonotype was seen only a few times. The chain is built from TRBV7-2 and TRBJ1-3; the D is unclear. This CDR3 is built from 12 residues. V was cut by 5 bases and J by 8 bases, with 10 bases left in between. Germline CDR1 SGHTA, CDR2 FQGNSA. As DNA, the CDR3 is TGTGCCAGCAGCCCCTATGAATACACCATATATTTT. As protein: CASSPYEYTIYF.

The rearrangement links TRBV28 to TRBJ2-1; 7 positions match TRBD2. The ends lost 6 bases at V and 1 base at J; junction bases unmatched: 3. Germline CDR1 reads MDHEN; CDR2 reads SYDVKM. This CDR3 contains 14 residues. DNA for the CDR3: TGTGCCAGCAGGCCAGCGGGGTCCTACAATGAGCAGTTCTTC. Its protein product is CASRPAGSYNEQFF.

This clonotype was observed many times. The chain has TRBV7-8 and TRBJ1-1, with D tentatively TRBD1 (5 bases). This CDR3 has 14 amino acids. V lost 2 bases and J 4 bases, leaving 11 bases between the germline ends. Germline CDR1 reads SGHVS; CDR2 reads FQNEAQ. The CDR3 nucleotides read TGTGCCAGCAGCTTATACGACAGCTTCACTGAAGCTTTCTTT. Translating gives CASSLYDSFTEAFF. The full variable domain, its missing parts supplied by reference TRBV7-8 and TRBJ1-1, is GAGVSQSPRYKVAKRGQDVALRCDPISGHVSLFWYQQALGQGPEFLTYFQNEAQLDKSGLPSDRFFAERPEGSVSTLKIQRTQQEDSAVYLCASSLYDSFTEAFFGQGTRLTVV.

The J gene is TRBJ1-5, the V gene TRBV20-1; D may be TRBD1 (6 bases). This CDR3 region has 14 residues. CDR1 is DFQATT, CDR2 SNEGSKA, per germline (reference sequence). Trimming took off 0 bases at V and 3 bases at J, with 9 bases between the two ends. Here the CDR3 reads CSAREGGNNQPQHF. The CDR3 bases are TGCAGTGCTAGAGAAGGGGGGAACAATCAGCCCCAGCATTTT.

This clonotype showed up many times. The chain couples TRBV7-6 to TRBJ1-1; 8 bases map to TRBD1. Germline lookup yields CDR1 SGHVS and CDR2 FNYEAQ. With V trimmed by 2 bases and J by 1 base, 3 bases remained unmatched. The length of the CDR3 is 15 residues. The CDR3 region is CASSLSGGRNTEAFF. CDR3 nucleotide sequence: TGTGCCAGCAGCTTATCAGGGGGCAGGAACACTGAAGCTTTCTTT.

This clonotype was seen ten or more times. The J gene is TRBJ2-7, the V gene TRBV3-1, with 12 nucleotides matching TRBD2. Germline trimming cut 4 bases from V and 5 bases from J; bases unmatched to any gene: 6. The CDR3 has 15 residues. Germline CDR1 is LGHDT and CDR2 is YNNKEL (reference sequence). CDR3 sequence (DNA): TGTGCCAGCAGCCCTTGGACTAGCGGGAATCACGAGCAGTACTTC. Its translation: CASSPWTSGNHEQYF.

This chain links TRBV7-9 with TRBJ1-3; D is unclear. CDR1 and CDR2 from the germline V gene are SEHNR and FQNEAQ (reference sequence). Trimming took 2 bases from V and 0 from J, leaving 14 bases between them. The CDR3 contains 17 residues. The CDR3 reads CASSLYGGPSSGNTIYF. Here the CDR3 DNA reads TGTGCCAGCAGCTTATATGGAGGGCCTAGCTCTGGAAACACCATATATTTT.